This T cell receptor beta chain was observed in a study of shared clonotypes between healthy human individuals. Study-level points and caveats: Incomplete sequencing of sorted subsets was indicated by rarefaction despite large depth. Non-shared clonotypes displayed generation probabilities falling below those of clonotypes present in all four donors.

A note on this clone: What it recognizes is unknown.

Naive-designated CD8 cells lacked CD45RO, were positively enriched for CCR7, and omitted terminally differentiated effector memory CD45RA+ cells. Each subset's genomic DNA was shared equally among a number of immunoSEQ plates. Original handling: Junction-only sequences without quality scores were provided by ImmunoSEQ, so filtering was different. Some clones are missing from TCRdb's copy, which holds only in-frame ones; the method was immunoSEQ multiplex PCR. V, J and clone size reflect that table, while D and trimming were determined from the DNA. The data contain hundreds of thousands of clones, roughly 92% of them singletons. This clonotype was sampled from a man aged 30-40 years in good health. The specimen was naive CD8+ T cells sorted from blood.

The CDR3 DNA follows: TGTGCCAGCGCTGAGGGCGGGATTTCCTACGAGCAGTACTTC. This codes for CASAEGGISYEQYF. The V and J genes are TRBV16 and TRBJ2-7; possibly TRBD2 for D (6 bases). The CDR3 is 14 residues long. With 8 bases removed from V and 1 base from J, the gap between germline ends came to 15 bases. Germline values: CDR1 KGHSY, CDR2 FQNENV.